This TCR beta chain was captured in a study of CD4 T cells in relation to SARS-CoV-2 and coronaviruses (dated by TCRdb to about 2021). Context from the whole study: In the ViraFEST assay, PBMCs were grown with antigen for about eleven days, and TCR beta CDR3s were then sequenced to identify antigen-specific clonal expansions. The negative reference condition was either a culture with an HIV-1 Nef peptide pool or a culture with no peptide. HLA restriction was mapped for shared crossreactive spike epitopes using patient-derived lymphoblastoid cell lines. At the level of individual TCR clonotypes, the study measured memory CD4+ T cell crossreactivity between SARS-CoV-2 spike protein and common cold coronavirus spike proteins. A different TCR-beta assay, based on Illumina, was used to sequence expansion assays from other donors in the study. Samples from a few pre-COVID donors and the naive versus memory experiments were sequenced with the Adaptive Biotechnologies TCR-sequencing kit; other data were Illumina-based.

The library was made by the immunoSEQ multiplex PCR assay. In the source study's methods: During preprocessing, nonproductive sequences were discarded, as were any CDR3s that did not begin with C, did not end with F or W, or were shorter than 7 amino acids. Antigen-specific clonotypes were called with the MANAFEST web app, based on expansion relative to reference and other culture wells. To be counted as positive, a clone had to show significant expansion compared with the reference culture, at an FDR below 0.05, in 2 of 3 replicate wells. To be called positive, a clone also had to show significant expansion compared with every other tandem well and an odds ratio greater than 5. CDR3 homology was quantified as pairwise Levenshtein distance, calculated with the stringdist R package after three terminal residues were trimmed from each end. Imported from immuneACCESS, the table was reduced by TCRdb to in-frame sequences with V and J called. These copies leave out some clones; in studies compared against another copy, an unresolved V gene accounts for under half, and the cause of the remainder is not known. The DNA was the basis for D and trimming; V, J and clone size are from that table. This sample gives tens of thousands of clones in total; around 67% of them show up just once. Of the sample, 20% to 25% is held by the ten largest clones.

Overall results and qualifications from the work: Crossreactivity analysis was centred on spike protein, so crossreactivity against other viral proteins was not assessed. Crossreactive clones showed significantly weaker SARS-CoV-2-driven expansion than monoreactive clones, consistent with antigenic imprinting. Pre-pandemic and post-infection samples were not both contributed by any donor, so tracing of the source of pre-existing responses was limited. In roughly 70% of donors, memory CD4+ clonotypes turned up that crossrecognized SARS-CoV-2 and at least one common cold coronavirus spike. The study was constrained by small numbers of patients and of tested TCRs.

The V end loses 3 bases and the J end loses 7 bases, and a stretch of 19 bases separates them. Reading the germline V gene gives CDR1 KGHSH and CDR2 LQKENI. The CDR3 measures 15 amino acids from cysteine to phenylalanine. The entry retains the CDR3 DNA only, 45 bases that are in frame from base 1. CD4+ T cells from unexposed donors were collected before the COVID-19 pandemic (2011-2018). After about 9 days of culture, CD4+ T cells were isolated with the EasySep CD4+ T cell isolation kit. As cell numbers permitted, CD4+ T cells from unexposed donors were tested for reactivity to SARS-CoV-2 S and N and to four common cold coronavirus spike pools. Each well received a few million PBMCs, cultured in IMDM supplemented with roughly 4.9% human AB serum and approximately 10 IU/ml IL-2. Half of the culture medium was replaced with fresh IL-2-containing medium on days 3 and 7. Each peptide culture condition was generally run in triplicate replicate wells. The leukapheresis product for the unexposed donors was obtained through commercial purchase. Ficoll-Paque PLUS gradient centrifugation was used to isolate PBMCs from leukapheresis product or whole blood. PBMCs were either used fresh in the expansion assay or cryopreserved at -140 degrees C. The QIAamp Micro DNA Kit was used to extract genomic DNA from the CD4+ T cells.

Comment on this clone: The antigen it binds to is not known. Qualities for individual bases were not recorded, and no much larger clone is one base off.

The sequence was collected from a human donor in good health. The chain links TRBV18 with TRBJ2-7; TRBD2 might be the D gene, on 6 matching bases. The sequenced sample consisted of CD4+ T cells from PBMCs, cultured in vitro. CDR3 reads: CASSPPGGPIREQYF. The DNA is as follows: TGTGCCAGCTCACCCCCCGGAGGGCCTATTCGAGAGCAGTACTTC. When the CDR3 is completed using the reference TRBV18 and TRBJ2-7 genes on either side, the full variable domain is NAGVMQNPRHLVRRRGQEARLRCSPMKGHSHVYWYRQLPEEGLKFMVYLQKENIIDESGMPKERFSAEFPKEGPSILRIQQVVRGDSAAYFCASSPPGGPIREQYFGPGTRLTVT.